The clone carrying this TCR beta chain was seen only a few times. The data originate from a study of pediatric ulcerative colitis. Controls: normal colonoscopy findings, no IBD within the following year. Germline V lookup: CDR1 LNHDA, CDR2 SQIVND (reference sequence). V dropped 1 base and J dropped 0 bases, with 4 bases sitting between them. The CDR3 is made up of 15 amino acids. Using immunoSEQ multiplex PCR, the repertoire was profiled, and TCRdb retains in-frame clones only, with some absent. Of roughly 60,000 clones listed, about 90% are singletons. The receptor was isolated from a boy aged 5-17 years who was a control in a study of pediatric ulcerative colitis. V gene TRBV19 combines with J gene TRBJ2-6, with D unresolved. The source material was blood. The CDR3 is CASSIVPSGANVLTF. Here the CDR3 DNA reads TGTGCCAGTAGTATAGTTCCCTCTGGGGCCAACGTCCTGACTTTC.